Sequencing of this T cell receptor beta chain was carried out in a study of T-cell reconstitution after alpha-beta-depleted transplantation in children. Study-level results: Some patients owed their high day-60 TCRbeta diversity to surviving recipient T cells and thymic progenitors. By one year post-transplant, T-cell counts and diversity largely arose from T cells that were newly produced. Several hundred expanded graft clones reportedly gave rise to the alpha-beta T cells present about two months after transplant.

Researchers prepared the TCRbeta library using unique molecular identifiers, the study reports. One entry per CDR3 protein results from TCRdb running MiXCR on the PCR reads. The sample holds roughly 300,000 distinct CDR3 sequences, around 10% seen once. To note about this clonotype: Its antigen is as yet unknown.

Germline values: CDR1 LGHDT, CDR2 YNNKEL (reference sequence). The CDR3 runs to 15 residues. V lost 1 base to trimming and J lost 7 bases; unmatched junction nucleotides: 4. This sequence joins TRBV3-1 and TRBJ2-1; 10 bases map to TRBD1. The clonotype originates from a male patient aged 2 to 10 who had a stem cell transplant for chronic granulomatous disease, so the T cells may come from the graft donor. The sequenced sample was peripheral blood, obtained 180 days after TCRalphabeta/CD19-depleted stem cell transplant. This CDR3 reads CASSQARTGGNEQFF. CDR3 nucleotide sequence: TGTGCCAGCAGCCAAGCTAGGACAGGGGGTAATGAGCAGTTCTTC.